The 12 T cell receptor beta chains below were found in one sample sequenced in a study of T cells in Graves' hyperthyroidism and ophthalmopathy. TCR beta CDR3 region amplification was performed from RNA transcripts. TCR CDR3 underwent first-round RT-PCR with the HTBI primer set. In TCRdb, the multiplex PCR reads were re-called with MiXCR into one record per CDR3 protein. The sample lists approximately 400,000 distinct CDR3 sequences, approximately 19% occurring once. The sample taken for sequencing was blood. These receptors all come from a young woman with Graves' hyperthyroidism.

This clonotype was seen at least ten times. The chain carries TRBV16 and TRBJ2-5; D is undetermined. This CDR3 is built from 12 residues. V lost 1 base, J lost 4 bases, and 4 bases lay in between. Germline assignment: CDR1 KGHSY and CDR2 FQNENV. CDR3 amino acids: CASSQFPETQYF. The CDR3 region has the DNA TGTGCCAGCAGCCAATTCCCAGAGACCCAGTACTTC.

This clonotype appeared a few times. The chain links TRBV20-1 to TRBJ2-2; a weak D match, TRBD1 (6 bases). Per the germline V gene, CDR1 is DFQATT and CDR2 is SNEGSKA (reference sequence). The length of the CDR3 is 14 residues. Trimming took 5 bases from V and 1 from J, leaving 11 bases between them. CDR3 sequence: CSAPLGGNTGELFF. The CDR3 coding sequence is TGCAGTGCTCCCCTAGGGGGGAACACCGGGGAGCTGTTTTTT.

Many counts were recorded for this clonotype. J is TRBJ2-5 and V is TRBV20-1; perhaps TRBD2 as D (5 bases). V lost 3 bases to trimming and J lost 5 bases, with 13 bases between them. The CDR3 covers 13 residues. Germline V gene sequence: CDR1 DFQATT, CDR2 SNEGSKA (reference sequence). DNA of the CDR3: TGCAGTGCTAGGAGTGCCCCGGGGGAGACCCAGTACTTC. Translated, it gives CSARSAPGETQYF.

This clonotype was detected many times. The chain links TRBV20-1 to TRBJ1-1; 11 bases fit TRBD1. Germline V gives CDR1 DFQATT, CDR2 SNEGSKA (reference sequence). Trimming at V came to 0 bases and at J to 1 base, leaving 10 bases not matched to a gene. CDR3 size: 18 residues. CDR3 nucleotides: TGCAGTGCTAGAGATCTTGGACAGGGGGCGGGGGGGAACACTGAAGCTTTCTTT. It encodes CSARDLGQGAGGNTEAFF.

The table lists this clonotype with many counts. This sequence joins TRBV15 and TRBJ2-7; D may be TRBD1 (5 bases). The CDR3 has 16 residues. V lost 4 bases and J 4 bases, leaving 20 bases between the germline ends. Germline V gene data show CDR1 as LNHNV and CDR2 as YYDKDF (reference sequence). The CDR3 DNA follows: TGTGCCACCAGCACCCTCCCTCTTACAGGACCTTACGAGCAGTACTTC. It translates to CATSTLPLTGPYEQYF.

This chain uses TRBV5-1 with TRBJ2-7, with 8 bases aligning to TRBD2. V lost 0 bases and J lost 0; bases outside the gene matches: 5. CDR3 length: 16 amino acids. In germline, CDR1 is SGHRS, CDR2 YFSETQ. CDR3 loop: CASSLVSREDSYEQYF. CDR3 sequence (DNA): TGCGCCAGCAGCTTGGTATCGCGGGAGGACTCCTACGAGCAGTACTTC.

The sample holds many counts of this clonotype. The rearrangement links TRBV7-2 to TRBJ2-7; a weak D match, TRBD1 (5 bases). Germline values: CDR1 SGHTA, CDR2 FQGNSA. V was shortened by 5 bases and J by 4 bases, with 12 bases between the two germline ends. CDR3 length: 13 residues. The CDR3 reads CASSPIQGYEQYF. In DNA form, the CDR3 reads TGTGCCAGCAGCCCCATTCAGGGTTACGAGCAGTACTTC.

This clonotype was counted many times. The junction shows a germline mismatch at one end, possibly a read error. The V call is TRBV28, the J call TRBJ1-5; no definite D call. Germline CDR1 reads MDHEN; CDR2 reads SYDVKM. This CDR3 contains 12 residues. As DNA, the CDR3 is TGTGCCGGCAGTTTATCGGGCATATCGAGGCATTTT. This codes for CAGSLSGISRHF.

This clonotype was observed at least ten times. This chain uses TRBV12-3 or TRBV12-4 with TRBJ2-7; D may be TRBD1 or TRBD2 (6 bases each). The CDR3 is 14 residues long. V was clipped by 6 bases and J by 4 bases, with 16 bases between them. CDR3 in amino acids: CASSQVGGGYEQYF. The CDR3 bases are TGTGCCAGCAGCCAGGTGGGGGGCGGGTACGAGCAGTACTTC.

This clonotype appeared many times. This chain connects TRBV6-5 to TRBJ2-7; D perhaps matches TRBD2 (6 bases). In germline, CDR1 is MNHEY, CDR2 SVGAGI. The length of the CDR3 is 14 residues. Between the trimmed V and J ends, which lost 0 bases and 3 bases, there was a span of 9 bases. CDR3 residues: CASSYSRGGYEQYF. The DNA for the CDR3 is TGTGCCAGCAGTTACTCAAGGGGAGGCTACGAGCAGTACTTC.

This clonotype appeared a few times. V is TRBV13 and J is TRBJ1-5, with 10 bases aligning to TRBD1. Germline values: CDR1 PRHDT, CDR2 FYEKMQ (reference sequence). The CDR3 has 20 residues. With 4 bases clipped from V and 0 bases from J, the junction kept 15 bases outside the gene matches. As DNA, the CDR3 is TGTGCCAGCAGCTCTGCTTTCGGACAGGGGGGCCCGTATAGCAATCAGCCCCAGCATTTT. It yields the protein CASSSAFGQGGPYSNQPQHF.

CDR3 bases: TGTGCCAGCAGTGCGGCGGGGGGGCCCGAGCAGTACTTC. It yields the protein CASSAAGGPEQYF. V and J are TRBV6-4 and TRBJ2-7, with 9 bases that match TRBD2. CDR3 length: 13 amino acids. CDR1 and CDR2 from the germline V gene are MRHNA and SNTAGT. The junction had 4 bases not matched to a gene; V was cut back by 4 bases and J by 6 bases.